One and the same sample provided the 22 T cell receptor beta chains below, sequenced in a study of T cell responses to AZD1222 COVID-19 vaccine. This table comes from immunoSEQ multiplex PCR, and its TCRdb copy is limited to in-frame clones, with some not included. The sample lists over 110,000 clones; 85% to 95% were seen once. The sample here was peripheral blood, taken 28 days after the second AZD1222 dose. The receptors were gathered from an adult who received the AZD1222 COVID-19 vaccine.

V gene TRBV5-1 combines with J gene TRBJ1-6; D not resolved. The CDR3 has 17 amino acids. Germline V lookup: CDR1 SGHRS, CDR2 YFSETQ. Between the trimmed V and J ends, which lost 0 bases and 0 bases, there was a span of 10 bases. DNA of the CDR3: TGCGCCAGCAGCTTGGGCGTCGATGGCTCCTATAATTCACCCCTCCACTTT. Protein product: CASSLGVDGSYNSPLHF.

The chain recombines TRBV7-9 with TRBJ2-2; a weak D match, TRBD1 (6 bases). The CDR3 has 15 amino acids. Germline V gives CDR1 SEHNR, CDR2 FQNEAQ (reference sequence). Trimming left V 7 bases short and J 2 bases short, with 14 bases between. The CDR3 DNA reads TGTGCCAGCACCTTGACAGGCCTCAACACCGGGGAGCTGTTTTTT. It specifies CASTLTGLNTGELFF. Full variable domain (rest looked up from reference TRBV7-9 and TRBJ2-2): DTGVSQNPRHKITKRGQNVTFRCDPISEHNRLYWYRQTLGQGPEFLTYFQNEAQLEKSRLLSDRFSAERPKGSFSTLEIQRTEQGDSAMYLCASTLTGLNTGELFFGEGSRLTVL.

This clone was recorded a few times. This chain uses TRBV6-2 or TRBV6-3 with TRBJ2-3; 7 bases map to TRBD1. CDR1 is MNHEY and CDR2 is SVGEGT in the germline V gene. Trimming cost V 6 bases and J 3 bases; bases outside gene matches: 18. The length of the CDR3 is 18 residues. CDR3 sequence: CASSQRSPGQKKTDTQYF. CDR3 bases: TGTGCCAGCAGCCAAAGGTCACCGGGACAGAAGAAAACAGATACGCAGTATTTT.

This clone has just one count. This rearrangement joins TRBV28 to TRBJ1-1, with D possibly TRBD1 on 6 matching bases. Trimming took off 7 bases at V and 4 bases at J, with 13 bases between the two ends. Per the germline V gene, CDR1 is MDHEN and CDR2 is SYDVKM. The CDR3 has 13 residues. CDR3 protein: CASTGGFSTEAFF. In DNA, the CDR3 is TGTGCCAGCACGGGGGGCTTTAGCACTGAAGCTTTCTTT.

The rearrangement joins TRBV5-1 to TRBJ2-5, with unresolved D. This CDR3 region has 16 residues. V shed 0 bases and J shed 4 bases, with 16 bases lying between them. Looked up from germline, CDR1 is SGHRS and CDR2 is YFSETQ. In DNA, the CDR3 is TGCGCCAGCAGCTTGGCCCTGACCGTGGACGGAGAGACCCAGTACTTC. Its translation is CASSLALTVDGETQYF. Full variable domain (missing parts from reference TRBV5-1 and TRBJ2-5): KAGVTQTPRYLIKTRGQQVTLSCSPISGHRSVSWYQQTPGQGLQFLFEYFSETQRNKGNFPGRFSGRQFSNSRSEMNVSTLELGDSALYLCASSLALTVDGETQYFGPGTRLLVL.

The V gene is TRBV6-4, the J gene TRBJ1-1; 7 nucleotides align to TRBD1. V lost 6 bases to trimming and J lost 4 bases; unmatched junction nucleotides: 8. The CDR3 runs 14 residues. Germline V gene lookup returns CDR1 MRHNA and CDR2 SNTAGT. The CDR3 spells CASSSTGIGTEAFF. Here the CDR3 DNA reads TGTGCCAGCAGCTCGACAGGGATAGGCACTGAAGCTTTCTTT.

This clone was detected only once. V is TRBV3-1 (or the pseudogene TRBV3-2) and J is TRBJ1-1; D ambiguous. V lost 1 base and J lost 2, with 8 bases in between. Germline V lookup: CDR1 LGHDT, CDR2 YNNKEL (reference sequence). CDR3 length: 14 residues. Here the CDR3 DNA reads TGTGCCAGCAGCCAAGGGCAGACCAACACTGAAGCTTTCTTT. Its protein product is CASSQGQTNTEAFF.

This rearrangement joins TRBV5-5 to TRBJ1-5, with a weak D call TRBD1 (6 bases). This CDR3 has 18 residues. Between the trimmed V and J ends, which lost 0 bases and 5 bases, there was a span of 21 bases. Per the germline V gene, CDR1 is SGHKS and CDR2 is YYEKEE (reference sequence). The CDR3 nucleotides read TGTGCCAGCAGCTTGGCACAGGGCGCGAATGTCCCCTATCAGCCCCAGCATTTT. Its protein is CASSLAQGANVPYQPQHF.

The CDR3 is CASSVETGAGNTIYF. CDR3 bases: TGTGCCAGCAGCGTAGAAACAGGGGCTGGAAACACCATATATTTT. V is TRBV9 and J is TRBJ1-3; 7 positions agree with TRBD1. The germline gives CDR1 SGDLS, CDR2 YYNGEE. The junction had 2 bases not matched to a gene; V was cut back by 0 bases and J by 2 bases. This CDR3 is 15 amino acids long.

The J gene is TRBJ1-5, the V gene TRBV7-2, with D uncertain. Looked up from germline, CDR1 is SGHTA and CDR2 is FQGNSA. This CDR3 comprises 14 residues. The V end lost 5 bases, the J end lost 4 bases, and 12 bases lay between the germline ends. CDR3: CASSPDVRNQPQHF. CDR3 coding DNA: TGTGCCAGCAGCCCCGACGTGCGGAATCAGCCCCAGCATTTT.

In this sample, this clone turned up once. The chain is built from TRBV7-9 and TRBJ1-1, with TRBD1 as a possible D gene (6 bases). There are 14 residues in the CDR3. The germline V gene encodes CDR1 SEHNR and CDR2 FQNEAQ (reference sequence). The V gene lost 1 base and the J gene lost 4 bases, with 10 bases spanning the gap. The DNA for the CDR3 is TGTGCCAGCAGCTTAGGGACAGCTGCCACTGAAGCTTTCTTT. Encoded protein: CASSLGTAATEAFF.

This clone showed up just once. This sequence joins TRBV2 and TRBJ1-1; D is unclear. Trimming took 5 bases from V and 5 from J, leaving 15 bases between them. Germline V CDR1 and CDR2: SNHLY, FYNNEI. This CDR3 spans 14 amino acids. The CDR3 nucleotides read TGTGCCAGCAGTTCACCCTCCCGGGGTACTGAAGCTTTCTTT. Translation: CASSSPSRGTEAFF.

CDR3 loop: CASSSSAVGQTEAFF. The CDR3 DNA reads as TGTGCCAGCAGCTCCTCCGCGGTGGGTCAAACTGAAGCTTTCTTT. The chain uses TRBV7-3 and TRBJ1-1; D is undetermined. In germline, CDR1 is SGHTA, CDR2 FQGTGA. The CDR3 loop spans 15 amino acids. Trimming removed 4 bases from V and 5 bases from J, with 17 bases in between.

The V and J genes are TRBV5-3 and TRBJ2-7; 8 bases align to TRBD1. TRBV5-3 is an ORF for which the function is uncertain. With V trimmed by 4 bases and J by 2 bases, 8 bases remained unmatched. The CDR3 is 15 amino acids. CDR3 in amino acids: CARSRTGTGAYEQYV. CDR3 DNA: TGTGCCAGAAGCAGGACCGGGACAGGCGCCTACGAGCAGTACGTC.

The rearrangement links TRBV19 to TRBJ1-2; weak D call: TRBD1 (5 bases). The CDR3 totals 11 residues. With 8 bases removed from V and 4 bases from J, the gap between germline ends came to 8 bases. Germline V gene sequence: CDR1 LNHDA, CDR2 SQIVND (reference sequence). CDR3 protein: CASSTGYGYTF. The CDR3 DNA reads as TGTGCCAGTTCTACAGGCTATGGCTACACCTTC.

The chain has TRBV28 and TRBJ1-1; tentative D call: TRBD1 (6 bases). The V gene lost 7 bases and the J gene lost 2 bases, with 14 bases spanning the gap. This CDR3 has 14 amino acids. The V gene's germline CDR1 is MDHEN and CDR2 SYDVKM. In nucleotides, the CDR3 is TGTGCCAGCACCCCACAGGGTCCCAACACTGAAGCTTTCTTT. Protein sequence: CASTPQGPNTEAFF.

CDR3 in DNA: TGTGCCTGGTCCCCAGGGGCCCGGGGCCTGTTTTTT. Protein: CAWSPGARGLFF. This rearrangement joins TRBV30 to TRBJ1-4; D is possibly TRBD1 (6 bases). The CDR3 loop spans 12 amino acids. Between the trimmed V and J ends, which lost 5 bases and 14 bases, there was a span of 18 bases. Germline values: CDR1 GTSNPN, CDR2 SVGIG (reference sequence).

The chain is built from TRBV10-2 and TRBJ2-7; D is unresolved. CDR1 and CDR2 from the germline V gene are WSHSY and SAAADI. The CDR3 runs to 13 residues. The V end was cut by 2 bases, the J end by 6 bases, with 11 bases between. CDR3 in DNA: TGCGCCAGCAGTGAGGACCCAATCTTCGAGCAGTACTTC. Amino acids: CASSEDPIFEQYF.

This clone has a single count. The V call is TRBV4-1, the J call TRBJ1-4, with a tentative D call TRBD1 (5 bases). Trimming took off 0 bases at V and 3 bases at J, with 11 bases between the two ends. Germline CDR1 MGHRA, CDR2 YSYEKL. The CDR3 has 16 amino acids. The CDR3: CASSQDARGPNEKLFF. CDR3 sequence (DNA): TGCGCCAGCAGCCAAGATGCCCGGGGCCCTAATGAAAAACTGTTTTTT.

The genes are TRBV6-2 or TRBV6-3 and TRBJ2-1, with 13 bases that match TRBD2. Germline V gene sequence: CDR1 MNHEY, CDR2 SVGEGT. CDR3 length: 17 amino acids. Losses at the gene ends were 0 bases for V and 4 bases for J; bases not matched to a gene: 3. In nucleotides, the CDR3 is TGTGCCAGCAGTTACTCCGGACTAGCGGGAGTGTACAATGAGCAGTTCTTC. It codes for CASSYSGLAGVYNEQFF.

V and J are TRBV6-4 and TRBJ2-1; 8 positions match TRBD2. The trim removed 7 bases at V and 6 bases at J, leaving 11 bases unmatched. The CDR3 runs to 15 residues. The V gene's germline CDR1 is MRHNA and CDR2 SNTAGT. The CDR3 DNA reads TGTGCCAGCATGACGGGGGGACTAGACCTCAATGAGCAGTTCTTC. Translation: CASMTGGLDLNEQFF.

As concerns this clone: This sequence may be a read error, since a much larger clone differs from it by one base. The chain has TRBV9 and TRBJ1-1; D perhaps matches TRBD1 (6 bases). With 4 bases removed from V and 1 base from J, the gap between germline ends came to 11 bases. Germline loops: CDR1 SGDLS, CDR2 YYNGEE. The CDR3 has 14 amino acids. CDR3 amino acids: CASSPQTGNTEAFF. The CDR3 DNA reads TGTGCCAGCAGCCCCCAGACAGGGAACACTGAAGCTTTCTTT. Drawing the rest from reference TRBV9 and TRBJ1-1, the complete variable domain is DSGVTQTPKHLITATGQRVTLRCSPRSGDLSVYWYQQSLDQGLQFLIQYYNGEERAKGNILERFSAQQFPDLHSELNLSSLELGDSALYFCASSPQTGNTEAFFGQGTRLTVV.